These 15 T cell receptor beta chains originate from one sample sequenced in a study of OX40 agonist ivuxolimab in advanced cancers. The data were produced by immunoSEQ multiplex PCR, yet TCRdb's version contains in-frame clones alone and is incomplete. In the table there are 55,000 to 70,000 clones, around 86% of which are singletons. The source material was CD4+ or CD8+ T cells sorted from blood, sampled in a trial of the OX40 agonist ivuxolimab. The receptors were sampled from an adult with an advanced solid tumor such as melanoma, head and neck, liver or kidney cancer.

This chain links TRBV18 with TRBJ2-3, with unresolved D. Trimming left V 6 bases short and J 4 bases short, with 11 bases between. The germline V gene has CDR1 KGHSH and CDR2 LQKENI. This CDR3 comprises 13 residues. The chain's CDR3 is CASSTAASDTQYF. Written as DNA, the CDR3 is TGTGCCAGCTCCACGGCCGCGTCAGATACGCAGTATTTT.

This chain connects TRBV4-1 to TRBJ1-2, with D possibly being TRBD1 (5 bases). Germline-derived CDR1 and CDR2 are MGHRA and YSYEKL. CDR3 length: 14 amino acids. With 3 bases removed from V and 8 bases from J, the gap between germline ends came to 16 bases. CDR3 in amino acids: CASSQGQGGRGYTF. The CDR3 nucleotides are TGCGCCAGCAGCCAGGGGCAGGGCGGGAGGGGCTACACCTTC.

J is TRBJ2-5 and V is TRBV2; no firm D call. Looked up from germline, CDR1 is SNHLY and CDR2 is FYNNEI. The V and J ends lost 7 bases and 0 bases respectively, with 9 bases between them. The CDR3 sequence is 13 residues long. In DNA form, the CDR3 reads TGTGCCAGCACTGCCTACTACCAAGAGACCCAGTACTTC. Its protein is CASTAYYQETQYF.

The chain recombines TRBV11-1 with TRBJ1-2; D is unclear. The V gene lost 1 base and the J gene lost 5 bases, with 8 bases spanning the gap. The CDR3 loop spans 13 amino acids. In germline, CDR1 is SGHAT, CDR2 FQDESV (reference sequence). CDR3 nucleotide sequence: TGTGCCAGCAGCTTAGACAGTCATTATGGCTACACCTTC. It codes for CASSLDSHYGYTF. Full variable domain (remainder filled in from reference TRBV11-1 and TRBJ1-2): EAEVAQSPRYKITEKSQAVAFWCDPISGHATLYWYRQILGQGPELLVQFQDESVVDDSQLPKDRFSAERLKGVDSTLKIQPAELGDSAMYLCASSLDSHYGYTFGSGTRLTVV.

The count of this clone is one. The genes are TRBV5-6 and TRBJ2-3; TRBD2 agrees at 14 bases. With V trimmed by 4 bases and J by 6 bases, 10 bases remained unmatched. This CDR3 spans 17 amino acids. Germline V gives CDR1 SGHDT, CDR2 YYEEEE. The chain's CDR3 is CASSIKTSGGAGDTQYF. The CDR3 DNA sequence: TGTGCCAGCAGCATAAAGACTAGCGGGGGGGCCGGCGATACGCAGTATTTT.

This clone was recorded a few times. This chain links TRBV19 with TRBJ2-7; TRBD1 matches at 7 bases. Per the germline V gene, CDR1 is LNHDA and CDR2 is SQIVND (reference sequence). With V trimmed by 2 bases and J by 3 bases, 7 bases remained unmatched. This CDR3 has 15 amino acids. The CDR3 sequence: CASSIRGPRGYEQYF. For the CDR3, the DNA is TGTGCCAGTAGTATAAGGGGGCCGAGGGGCTACGAGCAGTACTTC.

This clone showed up just once. This chain's CDR3 is CASRRNYRGRENGYTF. DNA for the CDR3: TGCGCCAGCAGACGAAACTACAGGGGGCGAGAGAATGGCTACACCTTC. The J gene is TRBJ1-2, the V gene TRBV5-1; TRBD1 agrees at 9 bases. The J segment lost 6 bases and the V segment lost 5 bases, leaving 14 bases of the junction unmatched. The germline V gene encodes CDR1 SGHRS and CDR2 YFSETQ. The CDR3 has 16 amino acids. Drawing the rest from reference TRBV5-1 and TRBJ1-2, the complete variable domain is KAGVTQTPRYLIKTRGQQVTLSCSPISGHRSVSWYQQTPGQGLQFLFEYFSETQRNKGNFPGRFSGRQFSNSRSEMNVSTLELGDSALYLCASRRNYRGRENGYTFGSGTRLTVV.

CDR3 residues: CASSLVASGRETQYF. CDR3 nucleotides: TGTGCCAGCAGCTTAGTTGCTTCAGGGCGGGAGACCCAGTACTTC. This chain connects TRBV7-2 to TRBJ2-5; the D gene is possibly TRBD1 (5 bases). V lost 1 base and J 5 bases, leaving 14 bases between the germline ends. The germline gives CDR1 SGHTA, CDR2 FQGNSA. The CDR3 runs to 15 residues.

In this sample, this clone turned up once. At one end, the junction sequence differs from germline, possibly due to a read error. J is TRBJ2-2 and V is TRBV10-2, with TRBD1 identical over 10 bases. Per germline, CDR1 WSHSY and CDR2 SAAADI. The CDR3 totals 14 residues. DNA for the CDR3: TGCGCCGGCAGACAGGGGGCAAACACCGGGGAGCTGTTTTTT. Protein: CAGRQGANTGELFF.

CDR3 sequence: CASRTMGDSNQPQHF. In nucleotides, the CDR3 is TGTGCCAGCAGGACCATGGGGGATAGCAATCAGCCCCAGCATTTT. The V call is TRBV27, the J call TRBJ1-5; maybe TRBD1 (5 bases). This CDR3 is built from 15 residues. Trimming shortened V by 6 bases and J by 0 bases, and 12 bases separated the two germline ends. Germline CDR1 is MNHEY and CDR2 is SMNVEV (reference sequence).

The rearrangement joins TRBV5-1 to TRBJ2-1; 11 bases line up with TRBD2. Germline CDR1 reads SGHRS; CDR2 reads YFSETQ. Unmatched junction bases numbered 16, after V lost 4 bases and J lost 7 bases. The CDR3 loop spans 18 amino acids. The CDR3 spells CASSHRGVAGGPRNEQFF. The CDR3 DNA is TGCGCCAGCAGCCACCGAGGCGTAGCGGGGGGGCCGCGGAATGAGCAGTTCTTC.

The rearrangement uses TRBV18 and TRBJ2-7, with D unclear. The CDR3 extends over 13 amino acids. The germline V gene encodes CDR1 KGHSH and CDR2 LQKENI. V gave up 2 bases and J gave up 4 bases, with 9 bases separating them. CDR3 region: CASSPSVSYEQYF. CDR3 coding DNA: TGTGCCAGCTCACCATCTGTTAGTTACGAGCAGTACTTC.

The chain has TRBV6-1 and TRBJ1-5; perhaps TRBD1 as D (5 bases). The CDR3 is 15 residues long. V dropped 4 bases and J dropped 4 bases, with 14 bases sitting between them. Germline assignment: CDR1 MNHNS and CDR2 SASEGT. CDR3 DNA: TGTGCCAGCAGTGTCCCGGGGCAGTTTAATCAGCCCCAGCATTTT. This gives the protein CASSVPGQFNQPQHF.

The chain couples TRBV7-8 to TRBJ2-1; the match to TRBD1 covers 8 bases. The CDR3 consists of 15 residues. V dropped 5 bases and J dropped 1; count of bases not matched to a gene: 4. Germline CDR1 and CDR2: SGHVS and FQNEAQ. The CDR3 protein is CASSPGQGSYNEQFF. Written as DNA, the CDR3 is TGTGCCAGCAGCCCAGGACAGGGTTCCTACAATGAGCAGTTCTTC. The complete variable domain, with remaining parts taken from reference TRBV7-8 and TRBJ2-1, reads GAGVSQSPRYKVAKRGQDVALRCDPISGHVSLFWYQQALGQGPEFLTYFQNEAQLDKSGLPSDRFFAERPEGSVSTLKIQRTQQEDSAVYLCASSPGQGSYNEQFFGPGTRLTVL.

This clone was counted a single time. The chain joins TRBV4-2 to TRBJ2-1, with 11 bases lining up with TRBD2. The germline V gene encodes CDR1 LGHNA and CDR2 YNFKEQ. V dropped 1 base and J dropped 2; count of bases not matched to a gene: 4. The CDR3 extends over 17 amino acids. Here the CDR3 reads CASSQAFSGGAYNEQFF. In DNA, the CDR3 is TGTGCCAGCAGCCAAGCCTTTAGCGGGGGGGCCTACAATGAGCAGTTCTTC.